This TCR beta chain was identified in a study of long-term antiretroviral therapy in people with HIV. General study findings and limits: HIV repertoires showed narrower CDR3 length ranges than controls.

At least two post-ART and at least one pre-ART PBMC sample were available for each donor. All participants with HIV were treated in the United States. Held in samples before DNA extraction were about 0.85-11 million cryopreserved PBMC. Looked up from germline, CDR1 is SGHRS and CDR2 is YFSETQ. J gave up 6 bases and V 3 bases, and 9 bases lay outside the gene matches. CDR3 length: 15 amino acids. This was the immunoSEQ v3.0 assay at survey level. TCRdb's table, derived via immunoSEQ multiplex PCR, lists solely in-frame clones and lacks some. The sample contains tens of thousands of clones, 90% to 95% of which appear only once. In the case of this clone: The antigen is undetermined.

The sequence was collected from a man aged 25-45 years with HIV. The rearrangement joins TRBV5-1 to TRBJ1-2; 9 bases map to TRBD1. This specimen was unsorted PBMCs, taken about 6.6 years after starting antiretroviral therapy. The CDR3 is CASSSYGQGTHGYTF. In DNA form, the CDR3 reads TGCGCCAGCAGCTCATACGGACAGGGGACTCATGGCTACACCTTC. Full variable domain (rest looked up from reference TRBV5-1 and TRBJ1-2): KAGVTQTPRYLIKTRGQQVTLSCSPISGHRSVSWYQQTPGQGLQFLFEYFSETQRNKGNFPGRFSGRQFSNSRSEMNVSTLELGDSALYLCASSSYGQGTHGYTFGSGTRLTVV.